The 30 T cell receptor beta chains below all came from one sample that was sequenced in a study of T-cell memory formation after mild COVID-19. Via MiXCR, TCRdb re-called the 5' RACE reads, giving one row per CDR3 protein. This sample has roughly 450,000 distinct CDR3 sequences, with 15% to 20% found just once. Sequenced: PBMCs or a T cell subset sorted from them (not recorded which). The receptors stem from an adult woman who had mild COVID-19 (a few samples of this study predate the infection). Cell type and time point are not known.

The chain couples TRBV5-1 to TRBJ2-7; tentatively, D is TRBD1 or TRBD2 (5 bases each). The V and J ends lost 4 bases and 4 bases respectively, with 15 bases between them. The CDR3 is 14 amino acids. The germline gives CDR1 SGHRS, CDR2 YFSETQ. CDR3: CASSPSGTLYEQYF. CDR3 in DNA: TGCGCCAGCAGCCCCTCCGGGACCCTATACGAGCAGTACTTC. Full variable domain (rest looked up from reference TRBV5-1 and TRBJ2-7): KAGVTQTPRYLIKTRGQQVTLSCSPISGHRSVSWYQQTPGQGLQFLFEYFSETQRNKGNFPGRFSGRQFSNSRSEMNVSTLELGDSALYLCASSPSGTLYEQYFGPGTRLTVT.

The chain uses TRBV2 and TRBJ2-2; 7 nucleotides line up with TRBD2. The CDR3 consists of 17 residues. Germline values: CDR1 SNHLY, CDR2 FYNNEI. Trimming at V came to 7 bases and at J to 6 bases, leaving 17 bases not matched to a gene. The CDR3 is CASTQGWGLLAPGELFF. The CDR3 DNA reads as TGTGCCAGCACACAAGGCTGGGGACTATTAGCGCCCGGGGAGCTGTTTTTT.

The chain links TRBV10-3 to TRBJ1-5; D is unclear. Germline values: CDR1 ENHRY, CDR2 SYGVKD. Deletions cut 0 bases from V and 6 bases from J, with 12 bases between. The CDR3 extends over 15 amino acids. This CDR3 is CAISESGRVGQPQHF. The CDR3 DNA reads TGTGCCATCAGTGAGTCGGGAAGGGTTGGTCAGCCCCAGCATTTT.

The chain combines TRBV7-8 with TRBJ1-1; TRBD1 matches at 9 bases. Trimming cost V 8 bases and J 5 bases; bases outside gene matches: 9. The CDR3 loop spans 14 amino acids. CDR1 is SGHVS, CDR2 FQNEAQ, per germline. CDR3 nucleotides: TGTGCCAGCGCAACCGGGACAGGGAGAACTGAAGCTTTCTTT. As protein: CASATGTGRTEAFF. The entire variable domain, with the rest obtained from reference TRBV7-8 and TRBJ1-1, is as follows: GAGVSQSPRYKVAKRGQDVALRCDPISGHVSLFWYQQALGQGPEFLTYFQNEAQLDKSGLPSDRFFAERPEGSVSTLKIQRTQQEDSAVYLCASATGTGRTEAFFGQGTRLTVV.

The chain employs TRBV5-1 and TRBJ2-5, with TRBD2 as a possible D gene (5 bases). CDR3 size: 14 residues. Germline assignment: CDR1 SGHRS and CDR2 YFSETQ. The ends were cut back, 1 base at V and 5 bases at J, with 12 bases in the middle. In DNA, the CDR3 is TGCGCCAGCAGCTTGCGGAGCGGCGAGGAGACCCAGTACTTC. It codes for CASSLRSGEETQYF. The entire variable domain, with the rest obtained from reference TRBV5-1 and TRBJ2-5, is as follows: KAGVTQTPRYLIKTRGQQVTLSCSPISGHRSVSWYQQTPGQGLQFLFEYFSETQRNKGNFPGRFSGRQFSNSRSEMNVSTLELGDSALYLCASSLRSGEETQYFGPGTRLLVL.

This chain joins TRBV29-1 and TRBJ2-3; D call uncertain. This CDR3 spans 16 amino acids. Germline V CDR1 and CDR2: SQVTM, ANQGSEA. Trimming pared 0 bases from V and 10 bases from J, leaving 23 bases between. CDR3 bases: TGCAGCGTTGAAGATCCCCCCAGTCCTACCGGTTTTGCGCAGTATTTT. Translating it yields CSVEDPPSPTGFAQYF.

The table lists this clonotype with a few counts. The CDR3 coding sequence is TGTGCCAGCAGCTCGCCTAGCGGGGGGGCGACAGATACGCAGTATTTT. It encodes CASSSPSGGATDTQYF. The chain has TRBV13 and TRBJ2-3; TRBD2 matches 12 bases. CDR3 size: 16 residues. The germline CDR1 and CDR2 sequences are PRHDT and FYEKMQ (reference sequence). Unmatched junction bases numbered 5, after V lost 4 bases and J lost 3 bases.

This clonotype has more than one count but fewer than ten. V usage is TRBV20-1 and J usage is TRBJ2-7; TRBD2 matches at 7 bases. The CDR3 is made up of 15 amino acids. J gave up 0 bases and V 2 bases, and 7 bases lay outside the gene matches. The germline V gene has CDR1 DFQATT and CDR2 SNEGSKA (reference sequence). The CDR3 region is CSARLTPSGSYEQYF. The CDR3 region has the DNA TGCAGTGCTAGACTTACTCCTAGCGGCTCCTACGAGCAGTACTTC.

This clonotype has a handful of counts. V usage is TRBV20-1 and J usage is TRBJ2-3; 9 positions match TRBD2. CDR3 length equals 14 residues. The V and J ends lost 6 bases and 5 bases, in that order; junction bases with no gene match: 9. CDR1 DFQATT and CDR2 SNEGSKA come from the germline V gene (reference sequence). The CDR3 DNA sequence: TGCAGTGCCGGGGGCGGGAGGGCCAAAGATACGCAGTATTTT. Its protein product is CSAGGGRAKDTQYF.

This clonotype was seen more than once but under ten times. The chain recombines TRBV15 with TRBJ2-1, with D perhaps given as TRBD1 or TRBD2 (5 bases each). The CDR3 extends over 12 amino acids. The V and J ends lost 8 bases and 2 bases respectively, with 7 bases between them. The germline gives CDR1 LNHNV, CDR2 YYDKDF (reference sequence). Here the CDR3 reads CATGGPYNEQFF. CDR3 nucleotide sequence: TGTGCCACCGGGGGACCCTACAATGAGCAGTTCTTC.

This clonotype came up a few times. The V and J genes are TRBV18 and TRBJ1-4; no clear D gene. The ends were cut back, 5 bases at V and 1 base at J, with 8 bases in the middle. This CDR3 region has 14 residues. Germline loops: CDR1 KGHSH, CDR2 LQKENI. The CDR3 loop reads CASSEGVTNEKLFF. The CDR3, as DNA: TGTGCCAGCTCAGAGGGTGTAACTAATGAAAAACTGTTTTTT.

CDR3 DNA sequence: TGTGCCAGCAGCTTCATCGTCTCCCCCATGGCCGTTAATTCACCCCTCCACTTT. Protein sequence: CASSFIVSPMAVNSPLHF. The genes are TRBV7-2 and TRBJ1-6; D is uncertain. Germline V CDR1 and CDR2: SGHTA, FQGNSA. Trimming removed 3 bases from V and 6 bases from J, with 21 bases in between. This CDR3 region has 18 residues.

This clonotype has ten or more counts. J is TRBJ1-5 and V is TRBV6-1; 10 positions agree with TRBD1. J gave up 1 base and V 2 bases, and 5 bases lay outside the gene matches. Germline CDR1 MNHNS, CDR2 SASEGT. This CDR3 has 17 amino acids. The CDR3 loop is CASSEWTGGHSNQPQHF. The CDR3 DNA follows: TGTGCCAGCAGTGAATGGACAGGGGGTCACAGCAATCAGCCCCAGCATTTT.

This sequence joins TRBV7-9 and TRBJ1-1, with 8 nucleotides matching TRBD1. V shed 5 bases and J 1 base; nucleotides not matched to a gene: 3. Germline CDR1 and CDR2: SEHNR and FQNEAQ (reference sequence). The length of the CDR3 is 14 residues. The CDR3 bases are TGTGCCAGCAGCCGGACAGGGTGGAACACTGAAGCTTTCTTT. Amino acids: CASSRTGWNTEAFF.

There are a few counts of this clonotype. In nucleotides, the CDR3 is TGTGCCAGCAGCGTAGCTACTGACAGGATCTCTGGAAACACCATATATTTT. This gives the protein CASSVATDRISGNTIYF. The chain is built from TRBV9 and TRBJ1-3, with D maybe TRBD1 (6 bases). Trimming stripped 0 bases from V and 0 bases from J, with 13 bases between. This CDR3 contains 17 residues. The germline gives CDR1 SGDLS, CDR2 YYNGEE.

In this sample, this clonotype turned up a few times. The chain recombines TRBV15 with TRBJ2-2, with TRBD2 identical over 7 bases. Germline trimming cut 5 bases from V and 6 bases from J; bases unmatched to any gene: 18. Germline CDR1 LNHNV, CDR2 YYDKDF (reference sequence). The CDR3 has 18 residues. For the CDR3, the DNA is TGTGCCACCAGCCCAAGGAGCGGGGTGGGCAGAGGTGCCGGGGAGCTGTTTTTT. This encodes CATSPRSGVGRGAGELFF.

This clonotype was seen a handful of times. The rearrangement links TRBV12-3 or TRBV12-4 to TRBJ2-3; the D gene is possibly TRBD2 (5 bases). V lost 8 bases and J 0 bases, leaving 12 bases between the germline ends. The CDR3 loop spans 14 amino acids. The CDR3 here is CASSLTISTDTQYF. In DNA, the CDR3 is TGTGCCAGCTCATTGACTATTAGCACAGATACGCAGTATTTT.

The chain carries TRBV12-3 or TRBV12-4 and TRBJ2-2; 8 positions match TRBD2. Trimming at V came to 5 bases and at J to 6 bases, leaving 11 bases not matched to a gene. The CDR3 is made up of 16 amino acids. The CDR3, as DNA: TGTGCCAGCAGTCTCATACCGGGACTAGGAGCCGGGGAGCTGTTTTTT. Its protein product is CASSLIPGLGAGELFF.

The rearrangement uses TRBV20-1 and TRBJ2-3; 8 bases align to TRBD2. J was trimmed by 4 bases and V by 0 bases; bases with no gene match: 3. CDR1 and CDR2 (germline): DFQATT, SNEGSKA (reference sequence). The CDR3 is 14 amino acids. The CDR3: CSARDPRGADTQYF. The CDR3 DNA reads as TGCAGTGCTAGAGATCCGCGGGGGGCAGATACGCAGTATTTT.

The chain carries TRBV7-9 and TRBJ1-4; a weak D match, TRBD1 (6 bases). The CDR3 is 15 amino acids. The V gene's germline CDR1 is SEHNR and CDR2 FQNEAQ (reference sequence). V dropped 1 base and J dropped 8 bases, with 14 bases sitting between them. CDR3 coding DNA: TGTGCCAGCAGCTTAGTAGCTGGGGGCCGCGAAAAACTGTTTTTT. Its protein product is CASSLVAGGREKLFF.

The genes are TRBV10-3 and TRBJ1-5; no clear D gene. Trimming pared 10 bases from V and 1 base from J, leaving 17 bases between. The CDR3 has 15 amino acids. Germline values: CDR1 ENHRY, CDR2 SYGVKD. CDR3 DNA: TGTGCCACCCTCTATAGGACGGAGAGCAATCAGCCCCAGCATTTT. Amino acids: CATLYRTESNQPQHF.

This clonotype was detected only a few times. The V gene is TRBV11-1, the J gene TRBJ2-7; the D gene could be TRBD1 or TRBD2 (6 bases each). Germline V gene sequence: CDR1 SGHAT, CDR2 FQDESV (reference sequence). Deletions cut 2 bases from V and 1 base from J, with 9 bases between. The CDR3 runs to 14 residues. As DNA, the CDR3 is TGTGCCAGCAGCTTACGGGGGCTGTCCTACGAGCAGTACTTC. It translates to CASSLRGLSYEQYF.

This clonotype has a count of ten or more. CDR3 sequence reads: CASTYKGGVVGYTF. CDR3 in DNA: TGTGCCAGCACTTACAAGGGGGGCGTCGTTGGCTACACCTTC. The chain has TRBV12-3 or TRBV12-4 and TRBJ1-2; D is possibly TRBD1 (6 bases). V lost 7 bases to trimming and J lost 7 bases, with 19 bases between them. The CDR3 is made up of 14 amino acids.

The J gene is TRBJ1-3, the V gene TRBV5-5; tentative D call: TRBD1 (5 bases). Germline CDR1 is SGHKS and CDR2 is YYEKEE (reference sequence). CDR3 length equals 15 residues. V shed 4 bases and J shed 0 bases, with 11 bases lying between them. The CDR3 DNA is TGTGCCAGCAGCCGGGGGGATTTCTCTGGAAACACCATATATTTT. Residues: CASSRGDFSGNTIYF.

This clonotype has a handful of counts. The chain employs TRBV11-3 and TRBJ1-2; D perhaps matches TRBD1 (5 bases). From germline, CDR1 is SGHNT and CDR2 YENEEA. CDR3 length: 18 amino acids. Trimming removed 0 bases at V and 2 bases at J, with 19 bases between. CDR3 in amino acids: CASSLDLPLGRENYGYTF. DNA for the CDR3: TGTGCCAGCAGCTTAGACCTTCCCCTGGGACGTGAGAACTATGGCTACACCTTC.

This clonotype was seen at least ten times. This chain links TRBV7-6 with TRBJ2-1; 11 bases fit TRBD2. The CDR3 covers 16 residues. V shed 6 bases, J shed 0 bases, and the junction held 4 bases outside the gene matches. Per germline, CDR1 SGHVS and CDR2 FNYEAQ. The CDR3 reads CASRGTSGSSYNEQFF. The CDR3 coding sequence is TGTGCCAGCAGAGGGACTAGCGGCAGCTCCTACAATGAGCAGTTCTTC.

This clonotype has at least ten counts. The chain is built from TRBV7-3 and TRBJ2-3; D is possibly TRBD1 (7 bases). CDR3 length: 21 amino acids. V was cut by 1 base and J by 0 bases, with 26 bases left in between. The germline V gene encodes CDR1 SGHTA and CDR2 FQGTGA. The CDR3 DNA reads as TGTGCCAGCAGCTTAATGGCCTCAAAACGGGGGACAGCCTCTAGCACAGATACGCAGTATTTT. This translates into CASSLMASKRGTASSTDTQYF.

V is TRBV6-2 or TRBV6-3 and J is TRBJ2-7; D unresolved. This CDR3 spans 15 amino acids. Per germline, CDR1 MNHEY and CDR2 SVGEGT. V gave up 5 bases and J gave up 4 bases, with 18 bases separating them. The CDR3 reads CASSRRGFPRYEQYF. Written as DNA, the CDR3 is TGTGCCAGCAGTAGACGAGGCTTTCCGCGGTACGAGCAGTACTTC.

This sequence joins TRBV20-1 and TRBJ2-7; D perhaps matches TRBD1 (5 bases). Germline values: CDR1 DFQATT, CDR2 SNEGSKA (reference sequence). The V end lost 2 bases, the J end lost 1 base, and 6 bases lay between the germline ends. The CDR3 consists of 12 residues. In DNA form, the CDR3 reads TGCAGTGCTAGACAGGGATCCTACGAGCAGTACTTC. Amino acid sequence: CSARQGSYEQYF.

This chain's CDR3 is CATYGGTDTQYF. The CDR3 nucleotides read TGTGCCACCTACGGGGGCACAGATACGCAGTATTTT. The V gene is TRBV15, the J gene TRBJ2-3; TRBD2 is a possible D gene (5 bases). The CDR3 has 12 amino acids. V lost 8 bases, J lost 1 base, and 7 bases lay in between. CDR1 and CDR2 (germline): LNHNV, YYDKDF (reference sequence).